This TCR beta chain emerged from a study of shared clonotypes between healthy human individuals. Study overall: Contributing individuals were two females and three males aged 18 to 49.

Assay execution took place at the deep level. In the sorted-subset replicate PCRs, approximately 200 ng DNA, 30,000 or so T cell genomes, was used. Assay: immunoSEQ multiplex PCR; the TCRdb copy retains only in-frame clones and omits some. The sample yields roughly 2.5 million clones, around nine tenths seen once. CDR1 is SEHNR, CDR2 FQNEAQ, per germline (reference sequence). V was clipped by 5 bases and J by 0 bases, with 11 bases between them. This CDR3 has 15 residues. Healthy adults negative for HIV, lacking recent acute infections or vaccinations, served as donors. The clonotype was recovered from a man aged 18-30 years in good health. The J gene is TRBJ1-5, the V gene TRBV7-9; TRBD1 might be the D (5 bases). The sample was naive CD4+ T cells sorted from blood. Described subset: CD45RA+ positively selected. The CDR3 is CASSPQGISNQPQHF. DNA of the CDR3: TGTGCCAGCAGCCCTCAGGGCATTAGCAATCAGCCCCAGCATTTT.